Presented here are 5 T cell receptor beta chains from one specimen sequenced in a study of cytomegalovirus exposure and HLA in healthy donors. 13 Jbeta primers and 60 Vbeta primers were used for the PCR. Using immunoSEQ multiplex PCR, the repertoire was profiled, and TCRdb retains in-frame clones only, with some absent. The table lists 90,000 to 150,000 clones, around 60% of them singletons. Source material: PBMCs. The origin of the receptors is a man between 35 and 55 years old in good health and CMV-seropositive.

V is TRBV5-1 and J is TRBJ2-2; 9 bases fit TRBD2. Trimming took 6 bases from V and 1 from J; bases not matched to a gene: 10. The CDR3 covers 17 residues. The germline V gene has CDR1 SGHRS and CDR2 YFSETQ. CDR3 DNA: TGCGCCAGCACCCGGGGGCCTAGCGGGATGAACACCGGGGAGCTGTTTTTT. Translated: CASTRGPSGMNTGELFF.

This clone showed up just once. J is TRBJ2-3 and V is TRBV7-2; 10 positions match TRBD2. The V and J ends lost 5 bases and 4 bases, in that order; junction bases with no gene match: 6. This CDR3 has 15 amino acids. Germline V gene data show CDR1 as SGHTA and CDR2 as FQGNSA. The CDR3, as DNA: TGTGCCAGCAGCCCCACTAGCGGGGCGGCAGATACGCAGTATTTT. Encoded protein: CASSPTSGAADTQYF.

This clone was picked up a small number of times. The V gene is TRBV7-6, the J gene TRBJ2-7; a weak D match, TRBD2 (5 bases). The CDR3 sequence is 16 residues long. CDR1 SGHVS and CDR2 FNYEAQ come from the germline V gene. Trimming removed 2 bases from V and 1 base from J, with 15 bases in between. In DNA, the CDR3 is TGTGCCAGCAGCTTATCGTCCGGGGTTTTATCCTACGAGCAGTACTTC. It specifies CASSLSSGVLSYEQYF. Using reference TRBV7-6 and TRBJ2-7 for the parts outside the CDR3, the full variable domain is GAGVSQSPRYKVTKRGQDVALRCDPISGHVSLYWYRQALGQGPEFLTYFNYEAQQDKSGLPNDRFSAERPEGSISTLTIQRTEQRDSAMYRCASSLSSGVLSYEQYFGPGTRLTVT.

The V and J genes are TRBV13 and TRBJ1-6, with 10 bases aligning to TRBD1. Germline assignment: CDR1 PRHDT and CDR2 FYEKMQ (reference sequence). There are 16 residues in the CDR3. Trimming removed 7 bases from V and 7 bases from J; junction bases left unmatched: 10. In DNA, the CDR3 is TGTGCCAGCACTCGAAGGAGGGACAGGGGAAATTCACCCCTCCACTTT. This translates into CASTRRRDRGNSPLHF.

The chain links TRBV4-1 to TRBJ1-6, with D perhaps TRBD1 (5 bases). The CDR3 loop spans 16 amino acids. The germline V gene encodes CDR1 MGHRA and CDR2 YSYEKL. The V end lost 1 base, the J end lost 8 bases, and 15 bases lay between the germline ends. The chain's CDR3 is CASSQVVTVSDSPLHF. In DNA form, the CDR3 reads TGCGCCAGCAGCCAAGTTGTGACAGTGTCGGATTCACCCCTCCACTTT.